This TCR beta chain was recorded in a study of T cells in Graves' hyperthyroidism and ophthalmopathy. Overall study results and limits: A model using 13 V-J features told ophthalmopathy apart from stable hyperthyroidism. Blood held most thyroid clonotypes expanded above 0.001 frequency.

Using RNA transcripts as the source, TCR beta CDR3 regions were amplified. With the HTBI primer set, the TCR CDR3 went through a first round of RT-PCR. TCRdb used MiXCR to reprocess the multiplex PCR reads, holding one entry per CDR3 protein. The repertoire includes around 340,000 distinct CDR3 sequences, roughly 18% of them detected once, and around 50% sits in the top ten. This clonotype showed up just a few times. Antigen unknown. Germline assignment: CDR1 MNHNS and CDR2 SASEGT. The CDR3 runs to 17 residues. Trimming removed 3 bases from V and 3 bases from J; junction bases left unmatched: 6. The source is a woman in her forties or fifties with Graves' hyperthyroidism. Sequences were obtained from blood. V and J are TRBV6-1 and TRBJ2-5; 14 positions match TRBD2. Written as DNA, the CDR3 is TGTGCCAGCAGTGACCGGACTAGCGGGGGGAGGGAAGAGACCCAGTACTTC. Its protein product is CASSDRTSGGREETQYF.